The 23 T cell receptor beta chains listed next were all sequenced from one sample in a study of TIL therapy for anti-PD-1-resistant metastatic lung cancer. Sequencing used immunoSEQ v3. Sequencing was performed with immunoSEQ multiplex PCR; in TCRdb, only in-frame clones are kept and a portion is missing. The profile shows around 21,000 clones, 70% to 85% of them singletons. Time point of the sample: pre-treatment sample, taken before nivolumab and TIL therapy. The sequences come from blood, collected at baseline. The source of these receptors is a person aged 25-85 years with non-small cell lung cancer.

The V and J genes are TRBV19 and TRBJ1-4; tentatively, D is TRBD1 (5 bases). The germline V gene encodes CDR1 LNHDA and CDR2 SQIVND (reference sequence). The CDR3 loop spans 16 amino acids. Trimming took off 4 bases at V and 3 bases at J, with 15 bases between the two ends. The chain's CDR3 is CASSTRGGEANEKLFF. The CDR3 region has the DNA TGTGCCAGTAGTACCCGAGGAGGGGAAGCTAATGAAAAACTGTTTTTT.

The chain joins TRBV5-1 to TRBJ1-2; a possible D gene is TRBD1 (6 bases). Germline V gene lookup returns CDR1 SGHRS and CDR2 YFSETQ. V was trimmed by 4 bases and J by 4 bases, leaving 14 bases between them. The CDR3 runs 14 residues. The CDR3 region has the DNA TGCGCCAGCAGCACGGGGGGCGCCCCCTATGGCTACACCTTC. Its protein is CASSTGGAPYGYTF. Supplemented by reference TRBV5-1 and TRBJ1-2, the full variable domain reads KAGVTQTPRYLIKTRGQQVTLSCSPISGHRSVSWYQQTPGQGLQFLFEYFSETQRNKGNFPGRFSGRQFSNSRSEMNVSTLELGDSALYLCASSTGGAPYGYTFGSGTRLTVV.

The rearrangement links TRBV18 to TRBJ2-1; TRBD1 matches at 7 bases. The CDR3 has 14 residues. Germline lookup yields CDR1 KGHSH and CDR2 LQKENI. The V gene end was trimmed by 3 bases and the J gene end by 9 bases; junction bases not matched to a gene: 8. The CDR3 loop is CASSPQTGAGEQFF. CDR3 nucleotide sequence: TGTGCCAGCTCACCGCAAACAGGGGCGGGTGAGCAGTTCTTC.

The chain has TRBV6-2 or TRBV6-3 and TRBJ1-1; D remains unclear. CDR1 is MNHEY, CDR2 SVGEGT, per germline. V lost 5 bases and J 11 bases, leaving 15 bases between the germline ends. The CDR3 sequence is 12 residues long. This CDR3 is CASSVDLAGAFF. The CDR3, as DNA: TGTGCCAGCAGTGTCGACCTAGCTGGGGCTTTCTTT.

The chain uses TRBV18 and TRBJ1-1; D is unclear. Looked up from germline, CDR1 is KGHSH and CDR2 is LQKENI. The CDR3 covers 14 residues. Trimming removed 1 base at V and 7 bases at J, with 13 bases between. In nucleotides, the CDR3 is TGTGCCAGCTCACCACAGGGAAATAGTGGTGAAGCTTTCTTT. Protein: CASSPQGNSGEAFF. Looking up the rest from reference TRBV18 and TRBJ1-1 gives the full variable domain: NAGVMQNPRHLVRRRGQEARLRCSPMKGHSHVYWYRQLPEEGLKFMVYLQKENIIDESGMPKERFSAEFPKEGPSILRIQQVVRGDSAAYFCASSPQGNSGEAFFGQGTRLTVV.

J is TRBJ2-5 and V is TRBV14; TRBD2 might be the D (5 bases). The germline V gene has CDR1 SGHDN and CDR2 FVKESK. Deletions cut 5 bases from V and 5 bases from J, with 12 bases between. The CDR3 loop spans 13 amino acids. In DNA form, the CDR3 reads TGTGCCAGCAGCAGAGATTGGAGGGAGACCCAGTACTTC. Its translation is CASSRDWRETQYF. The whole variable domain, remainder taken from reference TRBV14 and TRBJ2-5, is EAGVTQFPSHSVIEKGQTVTLRCDPISGHDNLYWYRRVMGKEIKFLLHFVKESKQDESGMPNNRFLAERTGGTYSTLKVQPAELEDSGVYFCASSRDWRETQYFGPGTRLLVL.

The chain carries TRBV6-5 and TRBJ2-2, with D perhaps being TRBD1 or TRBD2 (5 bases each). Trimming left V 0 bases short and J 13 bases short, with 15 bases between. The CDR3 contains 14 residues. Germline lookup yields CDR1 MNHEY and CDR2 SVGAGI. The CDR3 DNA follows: TGTGCCAGCAGTTACTCGTCGGGAACAAGGGGGCTGTTTTTT. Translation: CASSYSSGTRGLFF.

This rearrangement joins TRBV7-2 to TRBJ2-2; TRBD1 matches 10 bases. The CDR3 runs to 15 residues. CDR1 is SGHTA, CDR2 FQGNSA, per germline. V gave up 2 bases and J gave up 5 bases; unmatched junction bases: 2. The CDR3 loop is CASSLLGQGTGELFF. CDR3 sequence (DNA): TGTGCCAGCAGCTTATTGGGACAGGGGACCGGGGAGCTGTTTTTT.

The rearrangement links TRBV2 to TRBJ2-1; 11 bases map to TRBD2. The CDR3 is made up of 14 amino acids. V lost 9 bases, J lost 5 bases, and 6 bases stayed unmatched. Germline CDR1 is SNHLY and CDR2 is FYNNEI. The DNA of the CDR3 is TGTGCCAGGGTACTAGCGGGAGTACACAATGAGCAGTTCTTC. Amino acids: CARVLAGVHNEQFF.

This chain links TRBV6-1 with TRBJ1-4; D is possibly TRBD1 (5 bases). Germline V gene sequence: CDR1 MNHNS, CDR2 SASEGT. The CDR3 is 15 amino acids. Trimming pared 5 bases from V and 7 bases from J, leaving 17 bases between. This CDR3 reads CASSNPGGDGEKLFF. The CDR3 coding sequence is TGTGCCAGCAGTAACCCCGGGGGAGATGGTGAAAAACTGTTTTTT.

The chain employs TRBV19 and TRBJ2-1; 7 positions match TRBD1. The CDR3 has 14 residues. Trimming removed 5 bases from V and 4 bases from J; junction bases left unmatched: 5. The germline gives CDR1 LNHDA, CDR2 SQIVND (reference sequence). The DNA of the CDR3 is TGTGCCAGTAGTCCTGAGGGGGCATACAATGAGCAGTTCTTC. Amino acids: CASSPEGAYNEQFF.

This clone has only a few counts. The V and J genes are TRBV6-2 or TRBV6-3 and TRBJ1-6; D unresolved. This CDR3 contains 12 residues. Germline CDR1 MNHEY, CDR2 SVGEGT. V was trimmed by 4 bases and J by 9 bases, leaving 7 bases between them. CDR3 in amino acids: CASSFMSSPLHF. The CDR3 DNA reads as TGTGCCAGCAGTTTCATGAGTTCACCCCTCCACTTT.

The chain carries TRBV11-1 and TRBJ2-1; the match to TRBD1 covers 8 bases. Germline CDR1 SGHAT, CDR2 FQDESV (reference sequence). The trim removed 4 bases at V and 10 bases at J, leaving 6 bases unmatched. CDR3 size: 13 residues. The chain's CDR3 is CASSWTGRSEQFF. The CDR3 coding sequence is TGTGCCAGCAGCTGGACAGGGCGGAGCGAGCAGTTCTTC.

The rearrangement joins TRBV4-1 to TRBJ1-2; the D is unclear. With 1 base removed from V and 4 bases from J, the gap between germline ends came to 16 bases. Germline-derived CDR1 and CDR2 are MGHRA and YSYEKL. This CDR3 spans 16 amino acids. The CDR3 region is CASSQAMRSAFYGYTF. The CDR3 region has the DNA TGCGCCAGCAGCCAAGCTATGCGGTCAGCATTCTATGGCTACACCTTC.

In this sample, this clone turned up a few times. Here the CDR3 DNA reads TGCGCCAGCAGCCAAGATCTTGTACAAGATTCACCCCTCCACTTT. Its translation: CASSQDLVQDSPLHF. The chain has TRBV4-3 and TRBJ1-6; D ambiguous. The CDR3 spans 15 residues. V was trimmed by 0 bases and J by 8 bases, leaving 11 bases between them. Germline-derived CDR1 and CDR2 are LGHNA and YSLEER.

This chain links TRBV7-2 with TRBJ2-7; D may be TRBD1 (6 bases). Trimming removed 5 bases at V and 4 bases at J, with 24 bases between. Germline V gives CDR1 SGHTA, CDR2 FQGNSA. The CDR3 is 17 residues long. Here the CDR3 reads CASSHVAGAGAVYEQYF. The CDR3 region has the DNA TGTGCCAGCAGCCACGTGGCAGGGGCGGGCGCCGTGTACGAGCAGTACTTC.

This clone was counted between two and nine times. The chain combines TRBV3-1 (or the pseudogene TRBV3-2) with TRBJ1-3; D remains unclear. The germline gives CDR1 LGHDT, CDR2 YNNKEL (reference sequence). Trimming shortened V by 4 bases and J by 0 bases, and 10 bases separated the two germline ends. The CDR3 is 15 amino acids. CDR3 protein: CASSRPEASGNTIYF. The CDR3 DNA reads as TGTGCCAGCAGCCGCCCGGAGGCCTCTGGAAACACCATATATTTT.

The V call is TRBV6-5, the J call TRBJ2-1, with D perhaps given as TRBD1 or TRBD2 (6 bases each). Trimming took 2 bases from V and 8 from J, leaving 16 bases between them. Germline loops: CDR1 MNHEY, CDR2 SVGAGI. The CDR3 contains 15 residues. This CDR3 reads CASSYSRPGGHEQFF. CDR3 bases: TGTGCCAGCAGTTACAGCAGGCCTGGGGGGCATGAGCAGTTCTTC.

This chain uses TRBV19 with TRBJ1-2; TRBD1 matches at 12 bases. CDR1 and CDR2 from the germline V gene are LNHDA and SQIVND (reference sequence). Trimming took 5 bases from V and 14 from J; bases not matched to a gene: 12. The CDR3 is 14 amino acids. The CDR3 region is CASSSTGQGARLTF. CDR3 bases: TGTGCCAGTAGTTCTACGGGACAGGGGGCCCGTCTGACCTTC.

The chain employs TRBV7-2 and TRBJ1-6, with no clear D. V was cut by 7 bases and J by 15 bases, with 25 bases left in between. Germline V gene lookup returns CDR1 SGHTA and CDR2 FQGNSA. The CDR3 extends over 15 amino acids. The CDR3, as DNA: TGTGCCAGCACTCTTTCCCCCGCCTTATCTCTTCTCCTCCACTTT. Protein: CASTLSPALSLLLHF.

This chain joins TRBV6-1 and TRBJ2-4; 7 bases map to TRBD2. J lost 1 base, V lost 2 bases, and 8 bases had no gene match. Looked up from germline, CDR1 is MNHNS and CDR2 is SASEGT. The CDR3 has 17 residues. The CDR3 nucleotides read TGTGCCAGCAGTGAATATCCCTACGGGGGGGCCAAAAACATTCAGTACTTC. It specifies CASSEYPYGGAKNIQYF.

This CDR3 is CASSRNRLYEQYF. DNA for the CDR3: TGTGCCAGCAGTCGCAACCGTCTCTACGAGCAGTACTTC. The gene calls are TRBV6-5 and TRBJ2-7; D uncertain. Trimming stripped 5 bases from V and 3 bases from J, with 11 bases between. The CDR3 length is 13 residues. The germline gives CDR1 MNHEY, CDR2 SVGAGI.

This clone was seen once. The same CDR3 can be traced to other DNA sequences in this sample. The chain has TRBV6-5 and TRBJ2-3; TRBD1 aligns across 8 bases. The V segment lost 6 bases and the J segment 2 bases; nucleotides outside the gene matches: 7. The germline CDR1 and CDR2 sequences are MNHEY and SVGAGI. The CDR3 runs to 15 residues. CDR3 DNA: TGTGCCAGCAGGGGGGGACAGGCAAACACAGATACGCAGTATTTT. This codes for CASRGGQANTDTQYF.